The text below deals with one T cell receptor beta chain. The antigen remains undetermined. Amplified regions were TCR beta CDR3 sequences from RNA transcripts. The primer set for the first-round RT-PCR of the TCR CDR3 was HTBI. TCRdb reprocessed the multiplex PCR reads via MiXCR and lists one record per CDR3 protein. Counted here are more than 550,000 distinct CDR3 sequences, 15% to 20% occurring once; the ten biggest clones make up around 15%. V shed 6 bases and J shed 7 bases, with 13 bases lying between them. This CDR3 contains 12 residues. The V gene's germline CDR1 is DFQATT and CDR2 SNEGSKA (reference sequence). The data were obtained in a study of T cells in Graves' hyperthyroidism and ophthalmopathy. Patients with uncontrolled infections, other autoimmune diseases, pregnancy or lactation were excluded. It was at first hyperthyroidism diagnosis, before any ophthalmopathy symptoms, that the blood sample was taken.

Findings of the study overall: Blood also carried most thyroid clonotypes expanded above 0.001. Ophthalmopathy onset followed model prediction by a median approximately 6.2 months.

This TCR was sampled from a woman between 45 and 60 years old with Graves' hyperthyroidism that later progressed to Graves' ophthalmopathy. The sample comprised blood. This chain links TRBV20-1 with TRBJ2-1; D is undetermined. The CDR3 reads CSAGNFGNEQFF. CDR3 DNA: TGCAGTGCGGGGAACTTCGGAAATGAGCAGTTCTTC.